This T cell receptor beta chain was observed in a study of cytomegalovirus exposure and HLA in healthy donors. In the study overall: Earlier work reported 117 million unique TCR beta sequences from approximately 180 million T cells. Overall study findings and caveats: Reportedly, diagnosis of cytomegalovirus status by the classifier showed high specificity and sensitivity. Apparent HLA restriction characterized most CMV-associated TCR beta chains in a later analysis. One cluster of highly shared sequence variants probably arose as a sequencing artifact.

CDR1 and CDR2 from the germline V gene are MNHEY and SVGAGI. The CDR3 extends over 15 amino acids. Trimming removed 6 bases at V and 3 bases at J, with 17 bases between. A word on this clone: Antigen unknown.

The PCR was carried out with 60 Vbeta primers and 13 Jbeta primers. Sequenced by immunoSEQ multiplex PCR; TCRdb stores in-frame clones only, minus some. The data show about 160,000 clones, about three quarters seen once. Sequenced sample: PBMCs. The chain is built from TRBV6-5 and TRBJ1-1; D unresolved. The TCR originated in a woman between 40 and 50 years old in good health and CMV-seronegative. Here the CDR3 reads CASSSRQARYTEAFF. The CDR3 region has the DNA TGTGCCAGCAGCTCCCGTCAGGCCAGGTACACTGAAGCTTTCTTT.